These 23 T cell receptor beta chains originate from one sample sequenced in a study of PD-1 blockade in classical Hodgkin lymphoma. Time point indicated: cycle 4 day 1 (C4D1), after less than 7 weeks of nivolumab. Brentuximab vedotin exposure varied, and every patient relapsed after autologous stem cell transplantation. Magnetic negative selection purified CD4+ T cells from thawed PBMCs. Generated by immunoSEQ multiplex PCR, the TCRdb table keeps only in-frame clones and is missing some. The sample has 20,000 or so clones, approximately 82% seen once; the top ten hold approximately 2.7%. Specimen: CD4+ T cells from blood, collected before the fourth cycle of nivolumab. Every receptor here comes from a human donor with classical Hodgkin lymphoma.

In DNA, the CDR3 is TGCGCCAGCAGTGTAAAGAATAGCAATCAGCCCCAGCATTTT. The encoded protein is CASSVKNSNQPQHF. V usage is TRBV10-1 and J usage is TRBJ1-5; D is unresolved. CDR1 is WNHNN and CDR2 is SYGVQD in the germline V gene (reference sequence). The V end was cut by 4 bases, the J end by 0 bases, with 7 bases between. The CDR3 totals 14 residues.

This clone was counted a few times. The chain recombines TRBV11-2 with TRBJ2-5, with 9 bases aligning to TRBD2. V lost 1 base to trimming and J lost 4 bases; unmatched junction nucleotides: 10. The germline CDR1 and CDR2 sequences are SGHAT and FQNNGV. This CDR3 has 17 residues. The CDR3 sequence: CASSLVGGAGGGETQYF. The CDR3 bases are TGTGCCAGCAGCTTAGTTGGAGGAGCGGGAGGAGGAGAGACCCAGTACTTC.

This chain links TRBV5-5 with TRBJ2-7; D remains unclear. The ends were cut back, 2 bases at V and 0 bases at J, with 9 bases in the middle. The CDR3 extends over 14 amino acids. CDR1 and CDR2 (germline): SGHKS, YYEKEE (reference sequence). This CDR3 reads CASSFHGSSYEQYF. The CDR3 DNA reads TGTGCCAGCAGCTTCCATGGCAGCTCCTACGAGCAGTACTTC.

The chain links TRBV10-1 to TRBJ2-7; D unresolved. The CDR3 consists of 15 residues. V was clipped by 5 bases and J by 0 bases, with 14 bases between them. The germline CDR1 and CDR2 sequences are WNHNN and SYGVQD (reference sequence). The CDR3 protein is CASSFQDWDSYEQYF. CDR3 nucleotides: TGCGCCAGCAGTTTTCAAGACTGGGACTCCTACGAGCAGTACTTC.

This chain uses TRBV2 with TRBJ1-5, with 7 bases fitting TRBD1. The CDR3 extends over 14 amino acids. Germline V gene lookup returns CDR1 SNHLY and CDR2 FYNNEI. With 6 bases clipped from V and 2 bases from J, the junction kept 4 bases outside the gene matches. CDR3 region: CASSHRGGNQPQHF. In DNA form, the CDR3 reads TGTGCCAGCAGCCACAGGGGTGGCAATCAGCCCCAGCATTTT. Supplemented by reference TRBV2 and TRBJ1-5, the full variable domain reads EPEVTQTPSHQVTQMGQEVILRCVPISNHLYFYWYRQILGQKVEFLVSFYNNEISEKSEIFDDQFSVERPDGSNFTLKIRSTKLEDSAMYFCASSHRGGNQPQHFGDGTRLSIL.

The V and J genes are TRBV5-1 and TRBJ2-7; D gene unclear. This CDR3 has 12 amino acids. Germline assignment: CDR1 SGHRS and CDR2 YFSETQ. Trimming shortened V by 5 bases and J by 4 bases, and 10 bases separated the two germline ends. CDR3 bases: TGCGCCAGCAGTTTCGACCTATACGAGCAGTACTTC. Translating it yields CASSFDLYEQYF.

V usage is TRBV7-9 and J usage is TRBJ2-1; 12 bases align to TRBD2. CDR3 length equals 15 residues. Trimming removed 4 bases from V and 4 bases from J; junction bases left unmatched: 2. Germline CDR1 SEHNR, CDR2 FQNEAQ (reference sequence). CDR3 in amino acids: CASSSGLAGYNEQFF. The CDR3 nucleotides read TGTGCCAGCAGCTCCGGACTAGCGGGGTACAATGAGCAGTTCTTC.

The chain uses TRBV30 and TRBJ2-7, with a possible D match to TRBD2 (7 bases). V lost 4 bases and J 3 bases, leaving 16 bases between the germline ends. CDR1 GTSNPN and CDR2 SVGIG come from the germline V gene (reference sequence). The CDR3 totals 14 residues. The DNA of the CDR3 is TGTGCCTGGAACTCGGGGGGCAGGAACTACGAGCAGTACTTC. Translation gives CAWNSGGRNYEQYF.

This clone was seen a single time. This chain uses TRBV28 with TRBJ2-2; D gene unclear. The CDR3 spans 13 residues. The germline V and J ends were trimmed by 3 bases and 6 bases, with 8 bases remaining between them. Germline V CDR1 and CDR2: MDHEN, SYDVKM. The CDR3 loop reads CASSLVDPGELFF. The CDR3 coding sequence is TGTGCCAGCAGTTTGGTGGATCCCGGGGAGCTGTTTTTT.

This sequence joins TRBV5-4 and TRBJ2-7, with D uncertain. The V end was cut by 4 bases, the J end by 7 bases, with 15 bases between. The CDR3 is made up of 13 amino acids. Germline assignment: CDR1 SGHNT and CDR2 YYREEE (reference sequence). Here the CDR3 DNA reads TGTGCCAGCAGCACAAACCTATTCCGGGAGCAGTACTTC. It encodes CASSTNLFREQYF.

This clone was observed a few times. The gene calls are TRBV28 and TRBJ1-1; no definite D call. Germline V gene sequence: CDR1 MDHEN, CDR2 SYDVKM. The CDR3 covers 13 residues. Trimming removed 6 bases at V and 5 bases at J, with 13 bases between. The CDR3 DNA reads TGTGCCAGCAGCCCAGGAGGGAGGACTGAAGCTTTCTTT. Translating gives CASSPGGRTEAFF.

The chain employs TRBV29-1 and TRBJ2-1, with 8 bases lining up with TRBD1. The CDR3 is 13 amino acids. Trimming removed 7 bases from V and 5 bases from J; junction bases left unmatched: 7. Germline V lookup: CDR1 SQVTM, CDR2 ANQGSEA. The CDR3 reads CSGDRGGNNEQFF. The CDR3 DNA reads TGCAGCGGTGACAGGGGTGGGAACAATGAGCAGTTCTTC.

This chain uses TRBV11-2 with TRBJ2-2; D is perhaps TRBD1 (6 bases). The CDR3 length is 15 residues. CDR1 SGHAT and CDR2 FQNNGV come from the germline V gene. Trimming removed 1 base at V and 3 bases at J, with 9 bases between. CDR3 nucleotide sequence: TGTGCCAGCAGCTTAGTAGCAGGGGACACCGGGGAGCTGTTTTTT. Encoded protein: CASSLVAGDTGELFF.

The genes are TRBV27 and TRBJ2-2; D perhaps matches TRBD1 (6 bases). The V end was cut by 3 bases, the J end by 6 bases, with 14 bases between. The germline gives CDR1 MNHEY, CDR2 SMNVEV (reference sequence). This CDR3 comprises 15 residues. The CDR3 nucleotides read TGTGCCAGCAGTTTGTCAGGGGCCGCATCCGGGGAGCTGTTTTTT. This encodes CASSLSGAASGELFF.

J is TRBJ2-3 and V is TRBV7-2; 7 bases are shared with TRBD2. This CDR3 contains 14 residues. Losses at the gene ends were 1 base for V and 7 bases for J; bases not matched to a gene: 5. Germline-derived CDR1 and CDR2 are SGHTA and FQGNSA. CDR3 nucleotide sequence: TGTGCCAGCAGCTTAGAGCGGGAAGTCAATACGCAGTATTTT. This gives the protein CASSLEREVNTQYF.

The chain links TRBV6-6 to TRBJ1-1, with a weak D call TRBD1 (6 bases). Trimming pared 6 bases from V and 1 base from J, leaving 9 bases between. The germline V gene encodes CDR1 MNHNY and CDR2 SVGAGI (reference sequence). This CDR3 region has 13 residues. CDR3 DNA: TGTGCCAGCAGGCAGACAGGGAACACTGAAGCTTTCTTT. Protein sequence: CASRQTGNTEAFF.

The chain joins TRBV5-4 to TRBJ2-7; 15 nucleotides agree with TRBD2. Germline V CDR1 and CDR2: SGHNT, YYREEE (reference sequence). This CDR3 comprises 14 residues. J was trimmed by 6 bases and V by 10 bases; bases with no gene match: 8. CDR3 in amino acids: CAGGLAGGIGEQYF. CDR3 nucleotides: TGTGCCGGGGGACTAGCGGGAGGTATTGGCGAGCAGTACTTC.

V usage is TRBV27 and J usage is TRBJ1-2; TRBD1 agrees at 10 bases. Germline trimming cut 6 bases from V and 3 bases from J; bases unmatched to any gene: 7. From germline, CDR1 is MNHEY and CDR2 SMNVEV (reference sequence). This CDR3 spans 15 amino acids. The CDR3 sequence is CASRRGGQGYYGYTF. Written as DNA, the CDR3 is TGTGCCAGCAGGAGGGGGGGACAGGGGTACTATGGCTACACCTTC.

The chain couples TRBV21-1 to TRBJ2-5. TRBV21-1 is recorded as a pseudogene. This CDR3 region has 15 residues. CDR3: CAIQTLEKFQETQYF. The CDR3 bases are TGTGCCATTCAAACCCTCGAAAAGTTCCAAGAGACCCAGTACTTC.

CDR3 in amino acids: CASSLTGKTEAFF. As DNA, the CDR3 is TGTGCCAGCAGTCTGACAGGGAAAACTGAAGCTTTCTTT. The chain recombines TRBV28 with TRBJ1-1; 7 nucleotides agree with TRBD1. CDR3 length equals 13 residues. V shed 5 bases and J 5 bases; nucleotides not matched to a gene: 5. Germline CDR1 reads MDHEN; CDR2 reads SYDVKM.

This clone has a handful of counts. The chain joins TRBV6-1 to TRBJ2-1, with TRBD2 as a possible D gene (6 bases). CDR1 is MNHNS and CDR2 is SASEGT in the germline V gene. Trimming removed 5 bases from V and 12 bases from J, with 20 bases in between. The CDR3 extends over 14 amino acids. The CDR3 DNA reads as TGTGCCAGCAGTTTAGCCCCGAGCGGGTATCCGCAGTTCTTC. Amino acid sequence: CASSLAPSGYPQFF.

The rearrangement links TRBV7-9 to TRBJ2-7, with D possibly TRBD2 on 5 matching bases. V was clipped by 3 bases and J by 6 bases, with 12 bases between them. The CDR3 sequence is 13 residues long. Germline V CDR1 and CDR2: SEHNR, FQNEAQ (reference sequence). In nucleotides, the CDR3 is TGTGCCAGCAGCTTGGGAGACAAGAGCGAGCAGTACTTC. Residues: CASSLGDKSEQYF.

The rearrangement joins TRBV30 to TRBJ2-5; D is undetermined. This CDR3 is built from 12 residues. The V gene's germline CDR1 is GTSNPN and CDR2 SVGIG (reference sequence). Trimming stripped 0 bases from V and 5 bases from J, with 7 bases between. The CDR3 bases are TGTGCCTGGAGTGTATCGGGTGAGACCCAGTACTTC. Its translation is CAWSVSGETQYF.